The following is a T cell receptor (beta chain) sequence with its context. Its antigen is not identified. The data are from a study of T cell clones after liver transplantation. Study at large: A pre-transplant mixed lymphocyte reaction with TCRbeta sequencing defined graft-donor-reactive clones followed in post-transplant blood. Study outcomes and limitations: The donor-reactive repertoire was only partly measurable in two subjects, lacking donor cells.

Profiling relied on immunoSEQ multiplex PCR, and the TCRdb table lists in-frame clones only, not all of them. The sample carries roughly 74,000 clones, 75% to 85% recorded once. CD3+CD4+ and CD3+CD8+ cells were FACS-sorted from thawed unstimulated PBMCs. Germline V gives CDR1 LNHDA, CDR2 SQIVND (reference sequence). Trimming removed 5 bases from V and 5 bases from J; junction bases left unmatched: 6. The CDR3 spans 14 residues. V is TRBV19 and J is TRBJ2-5; 9 bases line up with TRBD1. The material was CD4+ T cells from blood, obtained before liver transplant. The sequence derives from a human donor who received a liver transplant. The CDR3 is CASSSGQGSETQYF. The CDR3 DNA sequence: TGTGCCAGTAGTTCCGGACAGGGGTCGGAGACCCAGTACTTC.